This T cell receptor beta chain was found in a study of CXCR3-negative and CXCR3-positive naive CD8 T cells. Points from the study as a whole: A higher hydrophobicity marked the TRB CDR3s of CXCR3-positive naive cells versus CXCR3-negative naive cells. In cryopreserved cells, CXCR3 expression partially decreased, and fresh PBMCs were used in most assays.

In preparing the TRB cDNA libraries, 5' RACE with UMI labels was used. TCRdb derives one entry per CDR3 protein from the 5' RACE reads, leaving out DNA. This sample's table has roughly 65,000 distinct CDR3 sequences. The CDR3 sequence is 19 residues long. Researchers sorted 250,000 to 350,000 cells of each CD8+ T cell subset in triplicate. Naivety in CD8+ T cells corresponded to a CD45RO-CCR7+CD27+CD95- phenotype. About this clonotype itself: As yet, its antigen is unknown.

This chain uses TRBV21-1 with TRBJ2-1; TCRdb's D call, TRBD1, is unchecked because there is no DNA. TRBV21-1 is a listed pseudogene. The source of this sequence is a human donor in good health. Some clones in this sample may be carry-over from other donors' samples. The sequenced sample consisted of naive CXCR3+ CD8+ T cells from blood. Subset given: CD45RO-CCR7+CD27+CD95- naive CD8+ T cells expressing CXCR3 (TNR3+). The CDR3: CASSKRGDRDRRTYNEQFF.